Included here is one TCR beta chain sequence, with context. No antigen is known for it. The data are from a study of shared clonotypes between healthy human individuals. General observations from the study: Among a few donors, roughly 5% of naive CD4 clonotypes were found in common.

CDR1 is SGHVS, CDR2 FQNEAQ, per germline. Unmatched junction bases numbered 12, after V lost 5 bases and J lost 6 bases. CDR3 size: 15 residues. Some clones are missing from TCRdb's copy, which holds only in-frame ones; the method was immunoSEQ multiplex PCR. The repertoire consists of millions of clones, with roughly 95% occurring once and the leading ten covering roughly 0.13%. Sequencing input: naive CD4+ T cells sorted from blood. Indicated subset: CD45RA+ positively selected. The sequence was collected from a man between 18 and 35 years old in good health. V and J are TRBV7-8 and TRBJ2-7; 8 nucleotides line up with TRBD2. The CDR3 loop is CASSSKRGPIFEQYF. The DNA of the CDR3 is TGTGCCAGCAGCAGCAAGCGGGGGCCGATCTTCGAGCAGTACTTC.